The 29 T cell receptor beta chains below all came from one sample that was sequenced in a study of T cells in Graves' hyperthyroidism and ophthalmopathy (dated by TCRdb to the late 2010s). The library was prepared using multiplex PCR. The instrument given in TCRdb is Illumina HiSeq 2000. TCR beta CDR3 regions were amplified from RNA transcripts. A first-round RT-PCR of the TCR CDR3 used the HTBI primer set with the Qiagen OneStep RT-PCR kit. TCRdb reran the public reads through fastp at Q25 and MiXCR, keeping productive beta chains. Rows merge per CDR3 protein into single entries with the most common DNA and genes. For this sample there are around 540,000 distinct CDR3 sequences; about 15% appear just once. The ten top clones hold about 31% of the sample. Sequenced: blood. The receptors come from a woman aged 25-40 years with Graves' ophthalmopathy.

This clonotype was observed many times. V and J are TRBV27 and TRBJ2-1; D remains unclear. Germline V gives CDR1 MNHEY, CDR2 SMNVEV (reference sequence). The CDR3 spans 11 residues. Trimming cost V 7 bases and J 8 bases, with 9 bases left between them. This chain's CDR3 is CASTSYHEQFF. DNA for the CDR3: TGTGCCAGCACATCTTACCATGAGCAGTTCTTC.

This clonotype turned up a few times. The CDR3 coding sequence is TGCGCCAGCAGCCAAGATATAGGGGGCGCAAGAAACACCATATATTTT. It translates to CASSQDIGGARNTIYF. The chain links TRBV4-3 to TRBJ1-3; TRBD1 matches at 7 bases. CDR1 is LGHNA, CDR2 YSLEER, per germline. The CDR3 is 16 residues long. Unmatched junction bases numbered 7, after V lost 0 bases and J lost 5 bases.

The V and J genes are TRBV4-1 and TRBJ2-5, with D possibly TRBD2 on 8 matching bases. Germline V gene data show CDR1 as MGHRA and CDR2 as YSYEKL. V was clipped by 3 bases and J by 0 bases, with 14 bases between them. This CDR3 has 16 residues. The DNA for the CDR3 is TGCGCCAGCAGCCAGGGACTAGGGGGCTACCAAGAGACCCAGTACTTC. Encoded protein: CASSQGLGGYQETQYF.

A note on this clonotype: Since a much larger clone is just one base distant, this may be a read error. The rearrangement joins TRBV25-1 to TRBJ2-7, with D possibly TRBD2 on 5 matching bases. Germline CDR1 and CDR2: MGHDK and SYGVNS. This CDR3 has 12 amino acids. Trimming shortened V by 8 bases and J by 5 bases, and 13 bases separated the two germline ends. Here the CDR3 reads CASGPNGDEQYF. In DNA form, the CDR3 reads TGTGCCAGCGGTCCGAACGGGGACGAGCAGTACTTC.

This clonotype has a count of ten or more. The V and J genes are TRBV20-1 and TRBJ2-3; 8 positions agree with TRBD2. From germline, CDR1 is DFQATT and CDR2 SNEGSKA (reference sequence). With 1 base clipped from V and 2 bases from J, the junction kept 2 bases outside the gene matches. This CDR3 contains 14 residues. The CDR3 nucleotides are TGCAGTGCTAGAGTTAGCGGGAACACAGATACGCAGTATTTT. Protein sequence: CSARVSGNTDTQYF.

This clonotype was counted at least ten times. The genes are TRBV28 and TRBJ2-3; maybe TRBD1 (5 bases). In germline, CDR1 is MDHEN, CDR2 SYDVKM. The CDR3 spans 17 residues. The V end was cut by 5 bases, the J end by 3 bases, with 21 bases between. The CDR3 reads CASSLGARQGRTDTQYF. The CDR3 region has the DNA TGTGCCAGCAGTCTAGGGGCACGCCAGGGAAGGACAGATACGCAGTATTTT.

A few counts support this clonotype. The V call is TRBV25-1, the J call TRBJ2-7; no clear D. The CDR3 has 15 residues. Germline CDR1 MGHDK, CDR2 SYGVNS. Between the trimmed V and J ends, which lost 3 bases and 7 bases, there was a span of 19 bases. CDR3 in amino acids: CASSDPGLPAEEQYF. Written as DNA, the CDR3 is TGTGCCAGCAGTGACCCGGGCCTTCCCGCGGAAGAGCAGTACTTC.

This clonotype was seen only a few times. CDR3: CASSLSDRGSEQYF. For the CDR3, the DNA is TGTGCCAGCAGCTTATCTGACAGGGGGAGCGAGCAGTACTTC. The V gene is TRBV7-2, the J gene TRBJ2-7; 9 bases match TRBD1. With V trimmed by 2 bases and J by 6 bases, 5 bases remained unmatched. Germline V CDR1 and CDR2: SGHTA, FQGNSA. CDR3 length: 14 residues.

This clonotype was detected only a few times. The chain employs TRBV9 and TRBJ1-2; D call uncertain. The germline CDR1 and CDR2 sequences are SGDLS and YYNGEE. The CDR3 has 10 residues. Trimming removed 7 bases from V and 8 bases from J, with 9 bases in between. CDR3 sequence reads: CASGEAGYTF. The CDR3 coding sequence is TGTGCCAGCGGCGAGGCAGGCTACACCTTC.

The chain employs TRBV15 and TRBJ1-1; 9 bases are shared with TRBD1. Losses at the gene ends were 2 bases for V and 7 bases for J; bases not matched to a gene: 8. Per germline, CDR1 LNHNV and CDR2 YYDKDF (reference sequence). The length of the CDR3 is 15 residues. The CDR3 nucleotides are TGTGCCACCAGCAGACACAGGGGGCGAGACCATGAAGCTTTCTTT. Protein product: CATSRHRGRDHEAFF.

This clonotype was detected only a few times. The chain is built from TRBV20-1 and TRBJ2-5; D is tentatively TRBD1 or TRBD2 (7 bases each). The ends were cut back, 6 bases at V and 5 bases at J, with 16 bases in the middle. Looked up from germline, CDR1 is DFQATT and CDR2 is SNEGSKA (reference sequence). The CDR3 spans 13 residues. Written as DNA, the CDR3 is TGCAGTGCCTGGGGAGGGGGCGAGGAGACCCAGTACTTC. Translation gives CSAWGGGEETQYF.

This clonotype was seen a few times. The J gene is TRBJ1-2, the V gene TRBV27; 7 bases line up with TRBD1. J was trimmed by 8 bases and V by 6 bases; bases with no gene match: 9. The CDR3 is 13 amino acids. From germline, CDR1 is MNHEY and CDR2 SMNVEV (reference sequence). This chain's CDR3 is CASRGEGAGGYTF. The CDR3, as DNA: TGTGCCAGCAGGGGGGAGGGGGCGGGAGGCTACACCTTC.

The gene calls are TRBV10-3 and TRBJ2-3; the D call may be TRBD1 or TRBD2 (5 bases each). V was trimmed by 11 bases and J by 0 bases, leaving 12 bases between them. The CDR3 is made up of 13 amino acids. Germline CDR1 ENHRY, CDR2 SYGVKD. CDR3: CALGTTSTDTQYF. The CDR3 DNA is TGTGCCCTAGGGACCACAAGCACAGATACGCAGTATTTT.

The table lists this clonotype with many counts. Here the CDR3 DNA reads TGTGCCAGCAGCTCGACGGCCATGAACACTGAAGCTTTCTTT. Amino acids: CASSSTAMNTEAFF. This chain joins TRBV7-9 and TRBJ1-1; D is unresolved. Germline V gene data show CDR1 as SEHNR and CDR2 as FQNEAQ (reference sequence). V was pared by 4 bases and J by 0 bases, with 9 bases between. CDR3 length: 14 residues.

This clonotype was picked up many times. V gene TRBV7-2 combines with J gene TRBJ2-3; D gene ambiguous. V was shortened by 6 bases and J by 2 bases, with 9 bases between the two germline ends. The germline CDR1 and CDR2 sequences are SGHTA and FQGNSA. The CDR3 length is 13 residues. The CDR3 DNA is TGTGCCAGCAGTCAGGATACCACAGATACGCAGTATTTT. Translation gives CASSQDTTDTQYF.

Ten or more counts support this clonotype. The chain is built from TRBV5-1 and TRBJ2-7; the match to TRBD1 covers 8 bases. The CDR3 is made up of 15 amino acids. V lost 4 bases, J lost 4 bases, and 10 bases stayed unmatched. Germline lookup yields CDR1 SGHRS and CDR2 YFSETQ. DNA of the CDR3: TGCGCCAGCAGCCCTCGTCCCGGGACAGGATACGAGCAGTACTTC. It is translated as CASSPRPGTGYEQYF. The full variable domain, its missing parts supplied by reference TRBV5-1 and TRBJ2-7, is KAGVTQTPRYLIKTRGQQVTLSCSPISGHRSVSWYQQTPGQGLQFLFEYFSETQRNKGNFPGRFSGRQFSNSRSEMNVSTLELGDSALYLCASSPRPGTGYEQYFGPGTRLTVT.

Of note for this clonotype: An end of the junction does not agree with germline; a read error may underlie this. The chain joins TRBV28 to TRBJ2-7; TRBD2 matches at 7 bases. This CDR3 contains 14 residues. Germline values: CDR1 MDHEN, CDR2 SYDVKM. The CDR3 sequence: CASSFLREIREQHF. The CDR3 DNA reads as TGTGCCAGCAGTTTTCTGCGGGAGATACGCGAGCAGCACTTC.

This clonotype was recorded many times. V is TRBV2 and J is TRBJ1-2; 7 nucleotides match TRBD1. Germline lookup yields CDR1 SNHLY and CDR2 FYNNEI. The trim removed 6 bases at V and 3 bases at J, leaving 10 bases unmatched. This CDR3 region has 15 residues. Written as DNA, the CDR3 is TGTGCCAGCAGAGGTTTTCAGGACAGGCACTATGGCTACACCTTC. Residues: CASRGFQDRHYGYTF.

This clonotype was seen ten or more times. The chain employs TRBV2 and TRBJ2-3; D gene unclear. V was shortened by 11 bases and J by 2 bases, with 17 bases between the two germline ends. The CDR3 contains 14 residues. Germline loops: CDR1 SNHLY, CDR2 FYNNEI. The CDR3 nucleotides are TGTGCCTTAACTTTAGGCAGTACCACAGATACGCAGTATTTT. It translates to CALTLGSTTDTQYF. The variable domain in full, with the rest retrieved from reference TRBV2 and TRBJ2-3, is EPEVTQTPSHQVTQMGQEVILRCVPISNHLYFYWYRQILGQKVEFLVSFYNNEISEKSEIFDDQFSVERPDGSNFTLKIRSTKLEDSAMYFCALTLGSTTDTQYFGPGTRLTVL.

This clonotype was recorded many times. The chain employs TRBV7-2 and TRBJ2-3, with D possibly called TRBD1 or TRBD2 (5 bases each). The CDR3 consists of 15 residues. CDR1 and CDR2 (germline): SGHTA, FQGNSA. The V gene lost 6 bases and the J gene lost 3 bases, with 16 bases spanning the gap. The CDR3: CASRSGGERTDTQYF. CDR3 coding DNA: TGTGCCAGCAGGAGTGGGGGAGAGAGGACAGATACGCAGTATTTT.

This sequence joins TRBV4-3 and TRBJ2-6; D gene unclear. This CDR3 region has 16 residues. Germline assignment: CDR1 LGHNA and CDR2 YSLEER. Trimming stripped 0 bases from V and 0 bases from J, with 6 bases between. The CDR3, as DNA: TGCGCCAGCAGCCAAGACCTGGCCTCTGGGGCCAACGTCCTGACTTTC. Translating it yields CASSQDLASGANVLTF.

This clonotype was detected only a few times. The V gene is TRBV29-1, the J gene TRBJ2-3; D remains unclear. The V end was cut by 4 bases, the J end by 3 bases, with 14 bases between. In germline, CDR1 is SQVTM, CDR2 ANQGSEA. This CDR3 region has 14 residues. The CDR3 region has the DNA TGCAGCGTTGGTTTAATCACCGGTACAGATACGCAGTATTTT. This gives the protein CSVGLITGTDTQYF.

This clonotype came up a few times. The genes are TRBV14 and TRBJ1-6, with unresolved D. Germline CDR1 SGHDN, CDR2 FVKESK. Trimming removed 4 bases from V and 0 bases from J, with 13 bases in between. This CDR3 has 17 amino acids. The CDR3 DNA is TGTGCCAGCAGCCCTGGACGGGAATCCTCCTATAATTCACCCCTCCACTTT. Protein sequence: CASSPGRESSYNSPLHF.

This clonotype was seen repeatedly, ten times or more. The V gene is TRBV2, the J gene TRBJ2-6; no clear D gene. Trimming pared 8 bases from V and 2 bases from J, leaving 7 bases between. The CDR3 runs 13 residues. Germline CDR1 and CDR2: SNHLY and FYNNEI. The CDR3: CASCSPGANVLTF. CDR3 bases: TGTGCCAGCTGCTCCCCTGGGGCCAACGTCCTGACTTTC.

This clonotype was seen ten or more times. This rearrangement joins TRBV4-3 to TRBJ2-5; 10 bases fit TRBD1. The CDR3 has 16 residues. CDR1 and CDR2 (germline): LGHNA, YSLEER. Losses at the gene ends were 4 bases for V and 4 bases for J; bases not matched to a gene: 9. Written as DNA, the CDR3 is TGCGCCAGCAGCCTCAGCTCCGGGACAGGGGCAGAGACCCAGTACTTC. It is translated as CASSLSSGTGAETQYF.

This clonotype was detected only a few times. The chain is built from TRBV7-2 and TRBJ2-2; D may be TRBD1 or TRBD2 (6 bases each). Per germline, CDR1 SGHTA and CDR2 FQGNSA. CDR3 length: 18 amino acids. V lost 1 base, J lost 5 bases, and 20 bases lay in between. CDR3 amino acids: CASSLVPQGRMGTGELFF. As DNA, the CDR3 is TGTGCCAGCAGCTTAGTCCCTCAGGGGAGGATGGGAACCGGGGAGCTGTTTTTT. Variable domain in full (rest from reference TRBV7-2 and TRBJ2-2): GAGVSQSPSNKVTEKGKDVELRCDPISGHTALYWYRQSLGQGLEFLIYFQGNSAPDKSGLPSDRFSAERTGGSVSTLTIQRTQQEDSAVYLCASSLVPQGRMGTGELFFGEGSRLTVL.

This clonotype was seen only a few times. The chain uses TRBV7-3 and TRBJ2-3, with D possibly TRBD2 on 6 matching bases. CDR3 length: 16 residues. The germline CDR1 and CDR2 sequences are SGHTA and FQGTGA. Trimming cost V 5 bases and J 1 base, with 16 bases left between them. The CDR3 here is CASSPQGLRGTDTQYF. The CDR3 DNA reads TGTGCCAGCAGCCCGCAGGGACTGCGGGGCACAGATACGCAGTATTTT.

This clonotype was seen repeatedly, ten times or more. This chain links TRBV20-1 with TRBJ2-7; 9 bases match TRBD1. Germline CDR1 and CDR2: DFQATT and SNEGSKA (reference sequence). The CDR3 runs 13 residues. V lost 4 bases to trimming and J lost 2 bases; unmatched junction nucleotides: 3. The CDR3 region is CSATGQGTYEQYF. DNA of the CDR3: TGCAGTGCTACGGGACAGGGAACCTACGAGCAGTACTTC.

As regards this clonotype: A read error is possible here, since a much larger clone lies one base away. The chain joins TRBV28 to TRBJ2-1, with 11 nucleotides matching TRBD2. Germline V gene sequence: CDR1 MDHEN, CDR2 SYDVKM. This CDR3 is 22 amino acids long. The V segment lost 7 bases and the J segment 2 bases; nucleotides outside the gene matches: 25. The CDR3 is CASTPRTGSALAGASPYNEQFF. The DNA of the CDR3 is TGTGCCAGCACCCCCCGGACAGGGAGTGCACTAGCGGGAGCTAGCCCCTACAATGAGCAGTTCTTC.